The clone carrying this T cell receptor beta chain is medium-sized (0.01 to 0.1%) by frequency. Libraries of TRB cDNA were made by 5' RACE and carried UMIs. From the 5' RACE reads, TCRdb lists one entry per CDR3 protein and no DNA. Its listing shows thousands of distinct CDR3 sequences. The V gene's germline CDR1 is MGHRA and CDR2 YSYEKL. The CDR3 totals 14 residues. The data stem from a study of CXCR3-negative and CXCR3-positive naive CD8 T cells. The receptor comes from a human donor in good health. Some clones in this sample may be carry-over from other donors' samples. Specimen: naive CXCR3- CD8+ T cells from blood. Subset of the sample: CD45RO-CCR7+CD27+CD95- naive CD8+ T cells lacking CXCR3 (TNR3-). The chain links TRBV4-1 to TRBJ2-5. CDR3 region: CASSQEPSQETQYF.